These T cell receptor beta chains were read from a single sample in a study of shared clonotypes between healthy human individuals. Assay used: immunoSEQ multiplex PCR; TCRdb lists only in-frame clones, some missing. The sample yields some 1,400,000 clones, 96% seen once. The sample comprised naive CD4+ T cells sorted from blood. The origin of the receptors is a man aged 25 to 45 in good health. Each CDR3 is given with its conserved first and last residue. A D gene is named only where the DNA matches it firmly. Expanded clones are given a class, and other clones once, few, many or no size at all.

>TRBV19|NA|TRBJ1-5|NA
CASRQGPSNQPQHF
TGTGCCAGTAGACAGGGTCCCAGCAATCAGCCCCAGCATTTT
>TRBV19|NA|TRBJ2-7|NA
CASSINYYEQYF
TGTGCCAGTAGTATCAACTACTACGAGCAGTACTTC
>TRBV18|NA|TRBJ2-1|TRBD1
CASSRTGPSSYNEQFF
TGTGCCAGCTCACGGACAGGGCCTAGCTCCTACAATGAGCAGTTCTTC
>TRBV10-3|NA|TRBJ2-1|NA
CAIRGAGSLNEQFF
TGTGCCATCCGGGGGGCCGGATCCCTTAATGAGCAGTTCTTC
>TRBV19|NA|TRBJ2-3|TRBD2
CASSIRSVAGGVDTQYF
TGTGCCAGTAGTATAAGAAGCGTAGCGGGAGGCGTAGATACGCAGTATTTT
>TRBV11-1|NA|TRBJ2-2|NA
CASSQEGTTAGELFF
TGTGCCAGCAGCCAAGAAGGGACAACCGCCGGGGAGCTGTTTTTT
>TRBV7-9|NA|TRBJ2-2|NA
CASSPSKVGELFF
TGTGCCAGCAGCCCCAGCAAGGTCGGGGAGCTGTTTTTT
>TRBV6-1|NA|TRBJ2-1|NA
CASSEALNEQFF
TGTGCCAGCAGTGAAGCCCTCAATGAGCAGTTCTTC
>TRBV28|NA|TRBJ1-1|NA
CASTTGPNTEAFF
TGTGCCAGCACCACAGGGCCAAACACTGAAGCTTTCTTT
>TRBV5-4|few|TRBJ2-7|TRBD2
CASSMGLAGAEQYF
TGTGCCAGCAGCATGGGACTAGCGGGAGCTGAGCAGTACTTC
>TRBV28|NA|TRBJ1-5|TRBD1
CASRPLGQGARLGGQPQHF
TGTGCCAGCAGGCCGCTAGGACAGGGGGCGCGATTGGGGGGTCAGCCCCAGCATTTT
>TRBV12-5|NA|TRBJ2-5|TRBD2
CASGLARTSGRPFGETQYF
TGTGCTAGTGGTTTGGCTCGGACTAGCGGGAGGCCCTTTGGGGAGACCCAGTACTTC
>TRBV19|NA|TRBJ2-7|TRBD2
CASSINGRVYEQYF
TGTGCCAGTAGTATTAACGGGAGGGTCTACGAGCAGTACTTC
>TRBV5-1|NA|TRBJ2-7|NA
CASSLVLEYEQYF
TGCGCCAGCAGCTTGGTCCTAGAGTACGAGCAGTACTTC
>TRBV27|NA|TRBJ2-1|TRBD2
CASSFQAGFEQFF
TGTGCCAGCAGTTTTCAAGCGGGATTTGAGCAGTTCTTC
>TRBV7-8|once|TRBJ2-5|TRBD2
CASSKPGLPETQYF
TGTGCCAGCAGCAAACCGGGACTACCAGAGACCCAGTACTTC
>TRBV18|NA|TRBJ1-5|NA
CASSPSAGQPQHF
TGTGCCAGCTCACCATCGGCGGGCCAGCCCCAGCATTTT
>TRBV5-4|NA|TRBJ2-7|NA
CASSSMSGAVF
TGTGCCAGCAGCTCCATGTCTGGGGCCGTCTTC
>TRBV10-3|NA|TRBJ2-2|TRBD2
CAISESGGRATGELFF
TGTGCCATCAGTGAGTCTGGCGGGAGGGCCACCGGGGAGCTGTTTTTT
>TRBV5-1|NA|TRBJ2-7|NA
CASSLASGLPYEQYF
TGCGCCAGCAGCTTGGCGAGCGGCCTACCCTACGAGCAGTACTTC
>TRBV5-4|NA|TRBJ2-7|TRBD2
CASSPTSGRVYEQYF
TGTGCCAGCAGCCCGACTAGCGGGAGAGTCTACGAGCAGTACTTC
>TRBV5-1|once|TRBJ2-1|TRBD2
CASSLRLAGGPGNEQFF
TGCGCCAGCAGCTTACGGCTAGCGGGAGGGCCCGGCAATGAGCAGTTCTTC
>TRBV18|NA|TRBJ2-7|NA
CASSVRAYEQYF
TGTGCCAGCTCGGTCAGAGCCTACGAGCAGTACTTC
>TRBV19|NA|TRBJ2-1|NA
CASSMFQPNEQFF
TGTGCCAGTAGTATGTTCCAGCCCAATGAGCAGTTCTTC
>TRBV7-2|NA|TRBJ2-1|TRBD2
CASSLAPGLGKVEQFF
TGTGCCAGCAGCTTAGCCCCGGGACTAGGGAAAGTTGAGCAGTTCTTC
>TRBV28|NA|TRBJ1-1|NA
CASSPQGLTEAFF
TGTGCCAGCAGTCCACAGGGTCTGACTGAAGCTTTCTTT
>TRBV6-1|NA|TRBJ1-5|NA
CASHLTVNQPQHF
TGTGCCAGCCATTTAACGGTGAATCAGCCCCAGCATTTT